The 6 T cell receptor beta chains presented below share a single source sample, sequenced in a study of cytomegalovirus exposure and HLA in healthy donors. Researchers ran the PCR with 60 Vbeta and 13 Jbeta primers. Method: immunoSEQ multiplex PCR; TCRdb's copy keeps in-frame clones and lacks some. The data hold approximately 150,000 clones, with over 80% observed a single time. The sequencing input was PBMCs. These receptors were taken from a woman between 25 and 40 years old in good health and CMV-seronegative.

This chain joins TRBV11-2 and TRBJ2-1; TRBD2 agrees at 12 bases. The J segment lost 4 bases and the V segment lost 3 bases, leaving 7 bases of the junction unmatched. Germline CDR1 reads SGHAT; CDR2 reads FQNNGV. This CDR3 spans 17 amino acids. In nucleotides, the CDR3 is TGTGCCAGCAGCTTCAGGACTAGCGGGGAGCTTTACAATGAGCAGTTCTTC. Protein sequence: CASSFRTSGELYNEQFF.

The chain employs TRBV7-3 and TRBJ1-3, with 7 bases that match TRBD1. This CDR3 region has 16 residues. J lost 4 bases, V lost 1 base, and 7 bases had no gene match. The V gene's germline CDR1 is SGHTA and CDR2 FQGTGA. The CDR3 loop reads CASSLNGGGAGNTIYF. As DNA, the CDR3 is TGTGCCAGCAGCTTAAATGGAGGGGGCGCCGGAAACACCATATATTTT.

The J gene is TRBJ2-2, the V gene TRBV11-3; TRBD1 matches at 8 bases. Germline assignment: CDR1 SGHNT and CDR2 YENEEA. The V gene end was trimmed by 3 bases and the J gene end by 6 bases; junction bases not matched to a gene: 3. The CDR3 consists of 14 residues. CDR3 loop: CASSFGQGAGELFF. Here the CDR3 DNA reads TGTGCCAGCAGCTTCGGACAGGGCGCCGGGGAGCTGTTTTTT.

The table lists this clone with a count of one. One end of the junction does not line up with germline, which may come from a read error. This chain connects TRBV7-3 to TRBJ2-7; D not certain. This CDR3 region has 13 residues. Germline CDR1 is SGHTA and CDR2 is FQGTGA. Written as DNA, the CDR3 is TGTTCCAGCAGCTTAACTGGTACGCGGGAGCAGTACTTC. It encodes CSSSLTGTREQYF.

The chain recombines TRBV6-1 with TRBJ1-2, with 11 bases fitting TRBD1. The V gene end was trimmed by 1 base and the J gene end by 12 bases; junction bases not matched to a gene: 4. The CDR3 runs to 13 residues. Germline V gene data show CDR1 as MNHNS and CDR2 as SASEGT. CDR3 amino acids: CASSEGTGGQHTF. The CDR3 nucleotides are TGTGCCAGCAGTGAAGGGACAGGGGGCCAACACACCTTC.

The chain uses TRBV7-3 and TRBJ2-6; possibly TRBD1 for D (6 bases). Trimming pared 2 bases from V and 0 bases from J, leaving 11 bases between. The germline V gene encodes CDR1 SGHTA and CDR2 FQGTGA. This CDR3 has 17 amino acids. The CDR3 protein is CASSLLRGPSGANVLTF. Here the CDR3 DNA reads TGTGCCAGCAGCTTACTCAGGGGCCCCTCTGGGGCCAACGTCCTGACTTTC. The entire variable domain, with the rest obtained from reference TRBV7-3 and TRBJ2-6, is as follows: GAGVSQTPSNKVTEKGKYVELRCDPISGHTALYWYRQSLGQGPEFLIYFQGTGAADDSGLPNDRFFAVRPEGSVSTLKIQRTERGDSAVYLCASSLLRGPSGANVLTFGAGSRLTVL.